Listed here is a single T cell receptor (beta chain). The antigen is undetermined. Quantitative 5'-RACE was performed with molecular barcodes, and it yielded the TCR beta libraries. TCRdb used MiXCR to reprocess the 5' RACE reads, holding one entry per CDR3 protein. The sample has some 120,000 distinct CDR3 sequences; roughly an eighth are singletons. The CDR3 totals 13 residues. Trimming cost V 5 bases and J 5 bases, with 12 bases left between them. This specimen comes from a study of CD8 T cells in ankylosing spondylitis. Whole-study findings and limits: Characteristic of ankylosing spondylitis blood, it appeared, was a TCR beta motif comprising about 8 highly homologous variants.

Sequencing was performed on blood, either unsorted or a sorted T cell fraction (not recorded which). The receptor was derived from a female donor with ankylosing spondylitis or in good health (not recorded which). The genes are TRBV12-3 or TRBV12-4 and TRBJ2-5; perhaps D is TRBD1 or TRBD2 (5 bases each). Here the CDR3 DNA reads TGTGCCAGCAGTGGGGGAGCCAGGGAGACCCAGTACTTC. Translated, it gives CASSGGARETQYF.